Below are 23 T cell receptor beta chains sequenced from a single sample in a study of T cells in narcolepsy. The protocol was immunoSEQ multiplex PCR, while the TCRdb copy is restricted to in-frame clones and leaves out a portion. The sample has tens of thousands of clones; about 84% are singletons. Sequencing was performed on CD45RA- memory CD4+ T cells from PBMCs. Source of these receptors: a human donor with narcolepsy.

J is TRBJ2-5 and V is TRBV5-4; possibly TRBD2 for D (6 bases). The V end lost 0 bases, the J end lost 4 bases, and 16 bases lay between the germline ends. The length of the CDR3 is 16 residues. The germline CDR1 and CDR2 sequences are SGHNT and YYREEE (reference sequence). The CDR3 nucleotides read TGTGCCAGCAGCTTGGTTGGGGGGTTAGGAGGAGAGACCCAGTACTTC. This gives the protein CASSLVGGLGGETQYF.

The J gene is TRBJ1-5, the V gene TRBV6-5; 7 nucleotides line up with TRBD1. The germline CDR1 and CDR2 sequences are MNHEY and SVGAGI. CDR3 size: 14 residues. V was clipped by 6 bases and J by 1 base; unmatched bases: 3. CDR3 DNA: TGTGCCAGCAGGGGACAGAGAAGCAATCAGCCCCAGCATTTT. It encodes CASRGQRSNQPQHF.

The chain has TRBV30 and TRBJ1-2; 11 bases line up with TRBD1. Unmatched junction bases numbered 11, after V lost 5 bases and J lost 9 bases. Germline CDR1 GTSNPN, CDR2 SVGIG (reference sequence). The CDR3 totals 14 residues. Here the CDR3 DNA reads TGTGCCTGGGCCTTAGCCGGGACAGGGGGTAGCTACACCTTC. This translates into CAWALAGTGGSYTF. Variable domain in full (rest from reference TRBV30 and TRBJ1-2): SQTIHQWPATLVQPVGSPLSLECTVEGTSNPNLYWYRQAAGRGLQLLFYSVGIGQISSEVPQNLSASRPQDRQFILSSKKLLLSDSGFYLCAWALAGTGGSYTFGSGTRLTVV.

The CDR3, as DNA: TGTGCCAGCGGAACATACAGGGGCGCCTATGGCTACACCTTC. This sequence encodes CASGTYRGAYGYTF. V gene TRBV27 combines with J gene TRBJ1-2; 7 bases match TRBD1. V lost 8 bases, J lost 4 bases, and 10 bases stayed unmatched. The CDR3 sequence is 14 residues long. Germline V gene data show CDR1 as MNHEY and CDR2 as SMNVEV (reference sequence).

The chain combines TRBV7-8 with TRBJ2-2; 7 bases fit TRBD1. V was pared by 5 bases and J by 8 bases, with 11 bases of the junction left unmatched. CDR3 length: 15 residues. Germline CDR1 SGHVS, CDR2 FQNEAQ. The CDR3 DNA reads TGTGCCAGCAGCCATGGGGACAGATTCGCTGGGGAGCTGTTTTTT. This gives the protein CASSHGDRFAGELFF.

This rearrangement joins TRBV7-2 to TRBJ1-3; 8 bases are shared with TRBD1. Germline V lookup: CDR1 SGHTA, CDR2 FQGNSA. The CDR3 is 14 amino acids. Losses at the gene ends were 1 base for V and 4 bases for J; bases not matched to a gene: 0. This chain's CDR3 is CASSLGTGGNTIYF. The DNA of the CDR3 is TGTGCCAGCAGCTTAGGGACAGGGGGAAACACCATATATTTT.

This clone has just a few counts. The genes are TRBV30 and TRBJ1-1; 8 bases are shared with TRBD1. This CDR3 comprises 17 residues. Germline V lookup: CDR1 GTSNPN, CDR2 SVGIG (reference sequence). V shed 4 bases and J 4 bases; nucleotides not matched to a gene: 17. The CDR3 DNA reads TGTGCCTGGACCCTAGCGAGGACAGGGAGACTTTTCACTGAAGCTTTCTTT. It specifies CAWTLARTGRLFTEAFF.

V usage is TRBV10-2 and J usage is TRBJ1-5; no firm D call. Trimming took 7 bases from V and 1 from J, leaving 11 bases between them. CDR3 length: 14 amino acids. Germline values: CDR1 WSHSY, CDR2 SAAADI. CDR3 in amino acids: CASTSRQSNQPQHF. The CDR3 DNA follows: TGCGCCAGCACTTCAAGGCAGAGCAATCAGCCCCAGCATTTT.

This chain joins TRBV28 and TRBJ1-5; a possible D gene is TRBD1 (5 bases). The ends were cut back, 2 bases at V and 2 bases at J, with 13 bases in the middle. CDR1 and CDR2 (germline): MDHEN, SYDVKM. The CDR3 totals 16 residues. The CDR3 nucleotides are TGTGCCAGCAGTTTAGCAGGGTTTAACGGCAATCAGCCCCAGCATTTT. Amino acid sequence: CASSLAGFNGNQPQHF.

The J gene is TRBJ1-2, the V gene TRBV28; 9 nucleotides line up with TRBD1. Germline loops: CDR1 MDHEN, CDR2 SYDVKM. The CDR3 extends over 14 amino acids. V shed 6 bases and J 8 bases; nucleotides not matched to a gene: 10. CDR3 protein: CASRVGQGIPGYTF. The CDR3 DNA reads TGTGCCAGCAGAGTCGGACAGGGGATACCGGGCTACACCTTC.

V gene TRBV5-6 combines with J gene TRBJ2-1; D is unresolved. The CDR3 length is 15 residues. CDR1 is SGHDT and CDR2 is YYEEEE in the germline V gene. The ends were cut back, 0 bases at V and 3 bases at J, with 10 bases in the middle. Here the CDR3 DNA reads TGTGCCAGCAGCTTGGATACGAACAGCTACAATGAGCAGTTCTTC. Protein sequence: CASSLDTNSYNEQFF.

The chain carries TRBV10-1 and TRBJ2-2, with a possible D match to TRBD2 (5 bases). Germline values: CDR1 WNHNN, CDR2 SYGVQD (reference sequence). V shed 2 bases and J shed 8 bases, with 12 bases lying between them. The CDR3 has 14 residues. The CDR3 protein is CASSETPGLGELFF. The CDR3 region has the DNA TGCGCCAGCAGTGAGACGCCGGGGTTGGGGGAGCTGTTTTTT.

This rearrangement joins TRBV2 to TRBJ2-1, with TRBD2 matching over 10 bases. With V trimmed by 5 bases and J by 4 bases, 2 bases remained unmatched. The germline gives CDR1 SNHLY, CDR2 FYNNEI. The CDR3 has 14 residues. CDR3 DNA sequence: TGTGCCAGCAGTAGCGGGGGGGCATACAATGAGCAGTTCTTC. It specifies CASSSGGAYNEQFF. The full variable domain, in which reference TRBV2 and TRBJ2-1 provide the parts outside the CDR3, is EPEVTQTPSHQVTQMGQEVILRCVPISNHLYFYWYRQILGQKVEFLVSFYNNEISEKSEIFDDQFSVERPDGSNFTLKIRSTKLEDSAMYFCASSSGGAYNEQFFGPGTRLTVL.

In this sample, this clone turned up once. The rearrangement uses TRBV27 and TRBJ1-3; perhaps TRBD1 as D (6 bases). This CDR3 has 15 amino acids. Germline V lookup: CDR1 MNHEY, CDR2 SMNVEV (reference sequence). The V end was cut by 8 bases, the J end by 2 bases, with 16 bases between. The DNA of the CDR3 is TGTGCCAGCGCTTGGGGCAGGGGTCCTGGAAACACCATATATTTT. Encoded protein: CASAWGRGPGNTIYF.

The V and J genes are TRBV14 and TRBJ2-7; D not certain. Trimming shortened V by 4 bases and J by 6 bases, and 16 bases separated the two germline ends. The CDR3 is 14 amino acids. Germline CDR1 SGHDN, CDR2 FVKESK. The CDR3 nucleotides read TGTGCCAGCAGCCCCGTCTCTGGCAGGTCCGAGCAGTACGTC. This translates into CASSPVSGRSEQYV.

This chain uses TRBV2 with TRBJ1-5; D gene uncertain. V was shortened by 5 bases and J by 6 bases, with 11 bases between the two germline ends. The CDR3 covers 13 residues. The V gene's germline CDR1 is SNHLY and CDR2 FYNNEI. The CDR3 region is CASSLRVAQPQHF. The CDR3 DNA reads TGTGCCAGCAGTCTCCGAGTAGCTCAGCCCCAGCATTTT.

As concerns this clone: Additional DNA sequences in this sample encode the identical CDR3. The chain has TRBV4-1 and TRBJ1-5; no definite D call. V was trimmed by 0 bases and J by 3 bases, leaving 9 bases between them. Germline CDR1 is MGHRA and CDR2 is YSYEKL. The CDR3 sequence is 15 residues long. In DNA, the CDR3 is TGCGCCAGCAGCCAAGATCGGGAGACCAATCAGCCCCAGCATTTT. Protein sequence: CASSQDRETNQPQHF.

The chain uses TRBV18 and TRBJ1-3; tentatively, D is TRBD1 (5 bases). This CDR3 has 15 amino acids. Germline V lookup: CDR1 KGHSH, CDR2 LQKENI. V shed 4 bases and J shed 4 bases, with 14 bases lying between them. Written as DNA, the CDR3 is TGTGCCAGCTCACAAACCGGGGACGTAGGAAACACCATATATTTT. It is translated as CASSQTGDVGNTIYF.

The rearrangement links TRBV19 to TRBJ1-2; the D is unclear. This CDR3 region has 13 residues. Germline CDR1 is LNHDA and CDR2 is SQIVND (reference sequence). Deletions cut 3 bases from V and 3 bases from J, with 8 bases between. The CDR3 region is CASSITGDYGYTF. The CDR3 DNA reads as TGTGCCAGTAGTATTACCGGAGACTATGGCTACACCTTC.

The rearrangement links TRBV14 to TRBJ1-1; D not resolved. The germline V gene encodes CDR1 SGHDN and CDR2 FVKESK. V lost 6 bases and J lost 3, with 14 bases in between. The CDR3 loop spans 14 amino acids. The DNA of the CDR3 is TGTGCCAGCAGGCCTCGGAGCCGAGACACTGAAGCTTTCTTT. This codes for CASRPRSRDTEAFF.

V gene TRBV7-9 combines with J gene TRBJ1-2; D not certain. V was clipped by 5 bases and J by 7 bases, with 11 bases between them. Germline CDR1 and CDR2: SEHNR and FQNEAQ (reference sequence). This CDR3 region has 12 residues. This CDR3 is CASSREKGGYTF. In nucleotides, the CDR3 is TGTGCCAGCAGCCGGGAGAAAGGTGGCTACACCTTC. Based on the CDR3 plus reference TRBV7-9 and TRBJ1-2, the full variable domain is DTGVSQNPRHKITKRGQNVTFRCDPISEHNRLYWYRQTLGQGPEFLTYFQNEAQLEKSRLLSDRFSAERPKGSFSTLEIQRTEQGDSAMYLCASSREKGGYTFGSGTRLTVV.

The rearrangement uses TRBV9 and TRBJ2-5; D unclear. Germline CDR1 SGDLS, CDR2 YYNGEE. The CDR3 consists of 14 residues. Trimming removed 0 bases at V and 3 bases at J, with 9 bases between. The CDR3, as DNA: TGTGCCAGCAGCGTAGGTGGGTTCAAAGAGACCCAGTACTTC. Amino acids: CASSVGGFKETQYF.

This clone was found once. The rearrangement uses TRBV30 and TRBJ1-2; 11 bases map to TRBD1. Germline lookup yields CDR1 GTSNPN and CDR2 SVGIG (reference sequence). V lost 3 bases to trimming and J lost 6 bases; unmatched junction nucleotides: 9. The CDR3 covers 15 residues. The CDR3 spells CAWSAAWDRGNGYTF. In nucleotides, the CDR3 is TGTGCCTGGAGCGCCGCTTGGGACAGGGGGAATGGCTACACCTTC.